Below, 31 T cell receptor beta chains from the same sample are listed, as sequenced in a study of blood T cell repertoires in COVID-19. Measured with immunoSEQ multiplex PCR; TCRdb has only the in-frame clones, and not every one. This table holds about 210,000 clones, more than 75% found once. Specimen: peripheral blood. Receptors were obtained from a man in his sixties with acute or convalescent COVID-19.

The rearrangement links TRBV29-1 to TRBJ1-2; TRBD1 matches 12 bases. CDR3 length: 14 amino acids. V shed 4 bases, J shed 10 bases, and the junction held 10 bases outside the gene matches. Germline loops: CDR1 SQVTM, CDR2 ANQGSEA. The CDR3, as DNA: TGCAGCGTTGGAGCTACCGGGACAGGGGGCGACTACACCTTC. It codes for CSVGATGTGGDYTF.

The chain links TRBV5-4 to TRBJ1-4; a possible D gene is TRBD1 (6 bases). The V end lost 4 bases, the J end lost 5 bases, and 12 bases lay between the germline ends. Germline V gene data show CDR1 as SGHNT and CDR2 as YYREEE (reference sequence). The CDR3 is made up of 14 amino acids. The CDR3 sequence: CASSQTGANEKLFF. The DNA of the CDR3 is TGTGCCAGCAGCCAGACAGGCGCCAATGAAAAACTGTTTTTT.

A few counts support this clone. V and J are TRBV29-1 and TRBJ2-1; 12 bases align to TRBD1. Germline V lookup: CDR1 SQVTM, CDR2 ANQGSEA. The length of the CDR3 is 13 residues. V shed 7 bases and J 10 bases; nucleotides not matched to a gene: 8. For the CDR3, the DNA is TGCAGCGGGGGACAGGGGGCTTTTGGGGAGCAGTTCTTC. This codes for CSGGQGAFGEQFF.

The CDR3 loop reads CASSLLGGVGNEQYF. DNA for the CDR3: TGTGCCAGCAGCTTACTTGGCGGGGTGGGGAACGAGCAGTACTTC. This chain joins TRBV7-9 and TRBJ2-7, with a weak D call TRBD2 (6 bases). Germline assignment: CDR1 SEHNR and CDR2 FQNEAQ (reference sequence). This CDR3 comprises 15 residues. V was trimmed by 2 bases and J by 5 bases, leaving 16 bases between them.

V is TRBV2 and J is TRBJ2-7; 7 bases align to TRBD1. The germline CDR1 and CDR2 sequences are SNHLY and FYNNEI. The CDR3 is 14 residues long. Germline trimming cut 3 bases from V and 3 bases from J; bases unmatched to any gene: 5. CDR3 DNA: TGTGCCAGCAGTGAGACCGGGACAGTCTACGAGCAGTACTTC. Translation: CASSETGTVYEQYF. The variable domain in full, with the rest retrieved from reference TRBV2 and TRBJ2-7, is EPEVTQTPSHQVTQMGQEVILRCVPISNHLYFYWYRQILGQKVEFLVSFYNNEISEKSEIFDDQFSVERPDGSNFTLKIRSTKLEDSAMYFCASSETGTVYEQYFGPGTRLTVT.

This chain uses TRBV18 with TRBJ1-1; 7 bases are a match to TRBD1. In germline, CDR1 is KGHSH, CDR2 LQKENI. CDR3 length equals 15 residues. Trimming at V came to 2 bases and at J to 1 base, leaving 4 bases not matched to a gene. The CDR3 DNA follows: TGTGCCAGCTCACCAATGGGACAGCCGAACACTGAAGCTTTCTTT. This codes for CASSPMGQPNTEAFF.

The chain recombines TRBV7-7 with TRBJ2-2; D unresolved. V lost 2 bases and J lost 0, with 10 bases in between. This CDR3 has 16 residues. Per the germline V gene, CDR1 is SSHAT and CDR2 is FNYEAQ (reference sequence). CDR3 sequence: CASSLILMPNTGELFF. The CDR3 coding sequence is TGTGCCAGCAGCTTAATTCTAATGCCGAACACCGGGGAGCTGTTTTTT.

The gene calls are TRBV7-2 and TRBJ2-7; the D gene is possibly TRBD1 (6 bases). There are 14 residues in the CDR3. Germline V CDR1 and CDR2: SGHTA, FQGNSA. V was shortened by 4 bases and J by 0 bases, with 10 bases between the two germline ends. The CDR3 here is CASSSNRASYEQYF. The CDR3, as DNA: TGTGCCAGCAGCTCCAACAGGGCCTCCTACGAGCAGTACTTC.

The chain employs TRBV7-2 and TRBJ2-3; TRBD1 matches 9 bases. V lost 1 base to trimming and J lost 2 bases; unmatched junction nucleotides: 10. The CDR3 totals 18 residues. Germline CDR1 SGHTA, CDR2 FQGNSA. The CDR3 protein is CASSLGWDRDTFTDTQYF. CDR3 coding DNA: TGTGCCAGCAGCTTAGGGTGGGACAGGGATACATTCACAGATACGCAGTATTTT.

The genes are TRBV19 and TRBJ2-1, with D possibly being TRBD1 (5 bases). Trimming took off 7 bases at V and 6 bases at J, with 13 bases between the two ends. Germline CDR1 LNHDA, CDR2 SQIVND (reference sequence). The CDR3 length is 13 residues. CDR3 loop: CASTMGRVNEQFF. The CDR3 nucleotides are TGTGCCAGTACCATGGGCAGGGTCAATGAGCAGTTCTTC.

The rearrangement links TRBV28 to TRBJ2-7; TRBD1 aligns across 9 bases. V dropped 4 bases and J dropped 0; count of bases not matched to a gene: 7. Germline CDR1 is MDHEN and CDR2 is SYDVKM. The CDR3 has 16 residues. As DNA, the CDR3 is TGTGCCAGCAGTTCCTCCGGGACAGGGTTCTCCTACGAGCAGTACTTC. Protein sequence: CASSSSGTGFSYEQYF.

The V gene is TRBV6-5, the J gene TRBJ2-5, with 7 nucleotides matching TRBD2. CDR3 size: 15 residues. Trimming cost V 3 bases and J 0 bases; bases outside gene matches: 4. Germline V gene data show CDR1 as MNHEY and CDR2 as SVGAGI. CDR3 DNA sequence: TGTGCCAGCAGTTATGAGGCGGGGGACCAAGAGACCCAGTACTTC. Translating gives CASSYEAGDQETQYF.

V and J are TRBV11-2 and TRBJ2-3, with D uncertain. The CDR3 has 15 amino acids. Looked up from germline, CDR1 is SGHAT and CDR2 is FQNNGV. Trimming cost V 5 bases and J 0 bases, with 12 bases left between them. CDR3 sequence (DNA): TGTGCCAGCAGCCCTCTCCCGGTCAGCACAGATACGCAGTATTTT. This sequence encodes CASSPLPVSTDTQYF.

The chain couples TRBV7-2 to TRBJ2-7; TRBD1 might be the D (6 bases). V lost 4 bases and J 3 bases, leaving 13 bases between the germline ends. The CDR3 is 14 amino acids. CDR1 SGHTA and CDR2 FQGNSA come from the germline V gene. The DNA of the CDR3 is TGTGCCAGCAGCTCCGACAGGAGGAGCTACGAGCAGTACTTC. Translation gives CASSSDRRSYEQYF.

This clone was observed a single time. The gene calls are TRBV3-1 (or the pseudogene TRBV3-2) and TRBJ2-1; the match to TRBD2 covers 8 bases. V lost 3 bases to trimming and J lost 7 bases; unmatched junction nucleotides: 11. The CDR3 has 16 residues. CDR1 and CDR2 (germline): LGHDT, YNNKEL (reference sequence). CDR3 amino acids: CASSQNPGGLGNEQFF. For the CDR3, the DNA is TGTGCCAGCAGCCAGAACCCGGGGGGGCTTGGGAATGAGCAGTTCTTC.

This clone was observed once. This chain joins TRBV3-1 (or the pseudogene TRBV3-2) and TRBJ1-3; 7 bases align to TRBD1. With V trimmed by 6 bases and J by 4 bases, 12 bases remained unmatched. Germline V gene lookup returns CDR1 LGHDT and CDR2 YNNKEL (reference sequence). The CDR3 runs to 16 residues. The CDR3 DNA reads TGTGCCAGCAGTCGGACAGGTGGGACGGGAGGAAACACCATATATTTT. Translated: CASSRTGGTGGNTIYF.

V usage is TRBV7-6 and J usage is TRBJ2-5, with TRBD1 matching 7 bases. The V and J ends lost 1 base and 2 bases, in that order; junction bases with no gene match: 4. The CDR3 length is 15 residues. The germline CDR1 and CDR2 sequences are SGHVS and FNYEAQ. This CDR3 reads CASSLGQGWQETQYF. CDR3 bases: TGTGCCAGCAGCTTAGGACAGGGTTGGCAAGAGACCCAGTACTTC.

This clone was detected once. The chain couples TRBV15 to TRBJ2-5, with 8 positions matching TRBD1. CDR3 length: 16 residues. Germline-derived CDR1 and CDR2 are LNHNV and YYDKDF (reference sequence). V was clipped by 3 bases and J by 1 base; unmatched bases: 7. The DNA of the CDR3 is TGTGCCACCAGCAGTAACGAGGGACAGGTCCAAGAGACCCAGTACTTC. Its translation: CATSSNEGQVQETQYF.

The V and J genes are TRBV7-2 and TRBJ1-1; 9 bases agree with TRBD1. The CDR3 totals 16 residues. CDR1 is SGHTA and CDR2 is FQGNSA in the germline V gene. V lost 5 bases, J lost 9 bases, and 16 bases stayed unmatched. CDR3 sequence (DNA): TGTGCCAGCAGCCTCCAGATAACAGGGGGCGACGGAAAAGCTTTCTTT. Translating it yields CASSLQITGGDGKAFF. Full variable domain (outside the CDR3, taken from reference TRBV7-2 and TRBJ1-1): GAGVSQSPSNKVTEKGKDVELRCDPISGHTALYWYRQSLGQGLEFLIYFQGNSAPDKSGLPSDRFSAERTGGSVSTLTIQRTQQEDSAVYLCASSLQITGGDGKAFFGQGTRLTVV.

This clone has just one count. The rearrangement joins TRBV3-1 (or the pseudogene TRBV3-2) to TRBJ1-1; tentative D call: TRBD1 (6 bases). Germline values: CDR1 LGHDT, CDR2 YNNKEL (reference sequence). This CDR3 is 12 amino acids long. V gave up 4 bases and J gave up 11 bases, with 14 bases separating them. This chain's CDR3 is CASSLEGRGAFF. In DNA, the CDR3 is TGTGCCAGCAGCCTTGAGGGCAGGGGTGCTTTCTTT.

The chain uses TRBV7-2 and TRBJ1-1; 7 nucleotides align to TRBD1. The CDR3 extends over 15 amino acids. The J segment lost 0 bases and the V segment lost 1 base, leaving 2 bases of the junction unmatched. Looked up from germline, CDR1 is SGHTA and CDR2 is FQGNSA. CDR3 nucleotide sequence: TGTGCCAGCAGCTTAGACGGGACAGTGAACACTGAAGCTTTCTTT. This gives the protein CASSLDGTVNTEAFF.

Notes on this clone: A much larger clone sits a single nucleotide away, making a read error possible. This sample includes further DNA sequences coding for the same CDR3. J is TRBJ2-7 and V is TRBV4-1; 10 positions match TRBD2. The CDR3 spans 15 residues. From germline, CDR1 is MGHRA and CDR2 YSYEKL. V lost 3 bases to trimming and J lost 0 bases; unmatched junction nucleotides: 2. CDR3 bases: TGCGCCAGCAGCCATCTAGCGGGGGACTCCTACGAGCAGTACTTC. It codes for CASSHLAGDSYEQYF.

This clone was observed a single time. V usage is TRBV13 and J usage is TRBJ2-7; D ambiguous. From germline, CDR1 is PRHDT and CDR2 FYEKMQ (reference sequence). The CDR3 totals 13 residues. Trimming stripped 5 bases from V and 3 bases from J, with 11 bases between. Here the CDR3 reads CASSTPGGYEQYF. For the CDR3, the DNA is TGTGCCAGCAGCACCCCAGGTGGCTACGAGCAGTACTTC.

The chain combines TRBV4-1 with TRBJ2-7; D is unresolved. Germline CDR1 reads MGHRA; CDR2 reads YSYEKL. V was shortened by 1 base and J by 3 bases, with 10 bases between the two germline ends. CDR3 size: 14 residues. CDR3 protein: CASSQVETRYEQYF. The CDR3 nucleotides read TGCGCCAGCAGCCAAGTCGAGACACGCTACGAGCAGTACTTC.

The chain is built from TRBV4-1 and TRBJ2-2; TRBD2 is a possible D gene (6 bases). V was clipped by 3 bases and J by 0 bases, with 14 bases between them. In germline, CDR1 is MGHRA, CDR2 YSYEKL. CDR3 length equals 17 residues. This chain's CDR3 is CASSHGGGAPNTGELFF. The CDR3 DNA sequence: TGCGCCAGCAGCCACGGCGGAGGGGCCCCGAACACCGGGGAGCTGTTTTTT.

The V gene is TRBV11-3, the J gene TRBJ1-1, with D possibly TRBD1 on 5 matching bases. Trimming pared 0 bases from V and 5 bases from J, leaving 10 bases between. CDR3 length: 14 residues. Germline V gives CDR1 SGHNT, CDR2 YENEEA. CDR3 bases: TGTGCCAGCAGCTTAGAATCCCAGGGAACTGAAGCTTTCTTT. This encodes CASSLESQGTEAFF.

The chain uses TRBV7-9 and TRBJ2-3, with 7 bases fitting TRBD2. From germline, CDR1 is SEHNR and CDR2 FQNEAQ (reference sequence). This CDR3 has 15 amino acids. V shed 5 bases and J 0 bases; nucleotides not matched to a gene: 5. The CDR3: CASSDTGLSTDTQYF. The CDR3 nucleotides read TGTGCCAGCAGCGATACGGGACTAAGCACAGATACGCAGTATTTT.

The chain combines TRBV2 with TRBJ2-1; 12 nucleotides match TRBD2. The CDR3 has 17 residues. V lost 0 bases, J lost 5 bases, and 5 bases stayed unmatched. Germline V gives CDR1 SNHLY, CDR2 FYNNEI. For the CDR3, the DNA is TGTGCCAGCAGTGAAGCGTCTAGCGGGGGGGCCAACAATGAGCAGTTCTTC. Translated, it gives CASSEASSGGANNEQFF.

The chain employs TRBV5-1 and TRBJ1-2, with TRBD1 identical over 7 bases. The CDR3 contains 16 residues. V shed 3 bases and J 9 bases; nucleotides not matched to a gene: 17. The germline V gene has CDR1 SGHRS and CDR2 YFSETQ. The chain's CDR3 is CASSSRQGPSLGSYTF. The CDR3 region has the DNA TGCGCCAGCAGCTCCCGACAGGGCCCCAGTCTGGGTAGCTACACCTTC.

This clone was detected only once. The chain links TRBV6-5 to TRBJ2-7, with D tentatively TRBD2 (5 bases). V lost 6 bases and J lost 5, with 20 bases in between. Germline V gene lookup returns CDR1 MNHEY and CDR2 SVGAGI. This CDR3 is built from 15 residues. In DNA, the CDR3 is TGTGCCAGCAGCTACATTCAGAGCGGAGCCCACGAGCAGTACTTC. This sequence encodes CASSYIQSGAHEQYF.

The CDR3: CASSARTGVNSPLHF. CDR3 sequence (DNA): TGTGCCAGCAGTGCCCGGACAGGGGTTAATTCACCCCTCCACTTT. This chain connects TRBV2 to TRBJ1-6; 9 nucleotides match TRBD1. This CDR3 has 15 residues. The germline gives CDR1 SNHLY, CDR2 FYNNEI. Trimming took 4 bases from V and 6 from J; bases not matched to a gene: 4.